These 30 T cell receptor beta chains were sequenced from one sample in a study of control samples from healthy donors and cancer patients (dated by TCRdb to about 2020). Libraries were made using the immunoSEQ multiplex PCR assay. TCRdb took over this immuneACCESS table, retaining in-frame rearrangements with V and J assigned. Such tables are incomplete; in checked studies, under half of the missing clones stem from an unresolved V gene, and the remainder is unexplained. This sample has about 120,000 clones in its table, and 88% of those were observed once. The top ten clones comprise less than 3% of the sample. The sequenced sample consisted of blood. The receptors shown here come from a woman aged 70 to 79 in good health.

This CDR3 is CASSQVLFRQGGTDTQYF. In DNA, the CDR3 is TGCGCCAGCAGCCAAGTTCTCTTCCGACAGGGCGGCACAGATACGCAGTATTTT. This chain joins TRBV4-3 and TRBJ2-3; 7 positions match TRBD1. Germline V CDR1 and CDR2: LGHNA, YSLEER. V was pared by 1 base and J by 1 base, with 11 bases of the junction left unmatched. The CDR3 totals 18 residues.

The V call is TRBV27, the J call TRBJ1-5; TRBD1 might be the D (6 bases). Germline CDR1 and CDR2: MNHEY and SMNVEV (reference sequence). There are 14 residues in the CDR3. The V end lost 4 bases, the J end lost 7 bases, and 14 bases lay between the germline ends. CDR3 sequence reads: CASSSNRARQPQHF. DNA of the CDR3: TGTGCCAGCAGTTCGAACAGGGCCCGGCAGCCCCAGCATTTT.

This rearrangement joins TRBV6-5 to TRBJ2-2; D tentatively reads TRBD1 or TRBD2 (5 bases each). The CDR3 extends over 12 amino acids. The germline V gene encodes CDR1 MNHEY and CDR2 SVGAGI. V lost 7 bases to trimming and J lost 10 bases, with 13 bases between them. The CDR3 sequence is CASTRGQLELFF. The CDR3 DNA sequence: TGTGCCAGCACCCGGGGCCAATTGGAGCTGTTTTTT.

The chain is built from TRBV9 and TRBJ2-7; no reliable D call. The V end was cut by 0 bases, the J end by 0 bases, with 7 bases between. Per germline, CDR1 SGDLS and CDR2 YYNGEE. This CDR3 spans 14 amino acids. Written as DNA, the CDR3 is TGTGCCAGCAGCGTAGTTGGCAACTCCTACGAGCAGTACTTC. It translates to CASSVVGNSYEQYF.

This sequence joins TRBV6-2 or TRBV6-3 and TRBJ1-1; no clear D. Trimming shortened V by 2 bases and J by 4 bases, and 5 bases separated the two germline ends. The germline V gene has CDR1 MNHEY and CDR2 SVGEGT. This CDR3 contains 12 residues. The CDR3 DNA reads TGTGCCAGCAGTTACAGCACCACTGAAGCTTTCTTT. Protein: CASSYSTTEAFF.

The genes are TRBV19 and TRBJ2-2, with D unresolved. Germline-derived CDR1 and CDR2 are LNHDA and SQIVND (reference sequence). This CDR3 region has 14 residues. Trimming pared 4 bases from V and 1 base from J, leaving 7 bases between. This CDR3 reads CASSRSGNTGELFF. The CDR3 region has the DNA TGTGCCAGTAGTAGGTCAGGGAACACCGGGGAGCTGTTTTTT.

The chain carries TRBV11-2 and TRBJ1-1; the match to TRBD1 covers 8 bases. Losses at the gene ends were 2 bases for V and 6 bases for J; bases not matched to a gene: 14. The length of the CDR3 is 17 residues. CDR1 and CDR2 from the germline V gene are SGHAT and FQNNGV. In DNA form, the CDR3 reads TGTGCCAGCAGCTTAATCGGACAGGGAAGAGGGTGGGCTGAAGCTTTCTTT. Its protein is CASSLIGQGRGWAEAFF.

The chain couples TRBV9 to TRBJ1-1, with 10 nucleotides matching TRBD1. The CDR3 extends over 13 amino acids. J gave up 10 bases and V 0 bases, and 3 bases lay outside the gene matches. The germline gives CDR1 SGDLS, CDR2 YYNGEE. In DNA, the CDR3 is TGTGCCAGCAGCGTAGGAGGGACAGGGGTAGCTTTCTTT. Its protein product is CASSVGGTGVAFF.

There are a few counts of this clone. The sample contains more than one DNA sequence encoding this CDR3. The rearrangement uses TRBV7-9 and TRBJ1-1; D may be TRBD1 (5 bases). The length of the CDR3 is 12 residues. Trimming cost V 5 bases and J 6 bases, with 10 bases left between them. Looked up from germline, CDR1 is SEHNR and CDR2 is FQNEAQ (reference sequence). The CDR3 sequence is CASSPPGPEAFF. The DNA of the CDR3 is TGTGCCAGCAGCCCTCCGGGACCTGAAGCTTTCTTT.

Details on this clone: At the DNA level, this CDR3 is encoded by other sequences in the same sample as well. This chain uses TRBV18 with TRBJ2-3, with TRBD1 identical over 10 bases. After removal of 4 bases from V and 6 bases from J, the junction contained 4 bases not matched to a gene. The CDR3 extends over 14 amino acids. Germline V CDR1 and CDR2: KGHSH, LQKENI. CDR3 DNA sequence: TGTGCCAGCTCACGCGGGACAGGGGAGGATACGCAGTATTTT. Translated, it gives CASSRGTGEDTQYF.

The genes are TRBV7-9 and TRBJ2-1; either TRBD1 or TRBD2 may fit D (5 bases each). This CDR3 comprises 16 residues. The V gene lost 6 bases and the J gene lost 5 bases, with 20 bases spanning the gap. CDR1 is SEHNR and CDR2 is FQNEAQ in the germline V gene (reference sequence). CDR3 nucleotide sequence: TGTGCCAGCAGACGCGTGAGGGGAATGGGCAACAATGAGCAGTTCTTC. Amino acid sequence: CASRRVRGMGNNEQFF.

The chain is built from TRBV3-1 (or the pseudogene TRBV3-2) and TRBJ2-1; 7 nucleotides line up with TRBD1. Germline values: CDR1 LGHDT, CDR2 YNNKEL (reference sequence). Trimming cost V 6 bases and J 5 bases; bases outside gene matches: 10. The CDR3 has 15 amino acids. The CDR3 coding sequence is TGTGCCAGCAGTGCACCGTGGGACAGAGACAATGAGCAGTTCTTC. Translated, it gives CASSAPWDRDNEQFF.

The J gene is TRBJ1-1, the V gene TRBV6-4, with TRBD1 matching over 7 bases. Unmatched junction bases numbered 8, after V lost 6 bases and J lost 1 base. From germline, CDR1 is MRHNA and CDR2 SNTAGT. The CDR3 is 15 amino acids. The CDR3 protein is CASRATGVGNTEAFF. CDR3 sequence (DNA): TGTGCCAGCAGGGCCACAGGGGTCGGGAACACTGAAGCTTTCTTT.

The V call is TRBV6-5, the J call TRBJ1-1, with D hard to call. Germline CDR1 and CDR2: MNHEY and SVGAGI. The CDR3 has 14 residues. The germline V and J ends were trimmed by 4 bases and 1 base, with 10 bases remaining between them. This CDR3 reads CASSSGMGNTEAFF. The DNA for the CDR3 is TGTGCCAGCAGTTCCGGGATGGGGAACACTGAAGCTTTCTTT.

Points on this clone: Other DNA sequences within the sample encode an identical CDR3. This rearrangement joins TRBV10-3 to TRBJ1-3; D is perhaps TRBD1 (6 bases). The CDR3 sequence is 16 residues long. Deletions cut 6 bases from V and 3 bases from J, with 18 bases between. The V gene's germline CDR1 is ENHRY and CDR2 SYGVKD. This CDR3 is CAISQGQPAGGNTIYF. The DNA for the CDR3 is TGTGCCATCAGCCAGGGACAACCGGCGGGTGGAAACACCATATATTTT.

V gene TRBV6-5 combines with J gene TRBJ2-1, with D possibly being TRBD2 (7 bases). This CDR3 is 15 amino acids long. In germline, CDR1 is MNHEY, CDR2 SVGAGI. The V end lost 7 bases, the J end lost 1 base, and 14 bases lay between the germline ends. The CDR3 sequence is CASMRGPQSYNEQFF. CDR3 sequence (DNA): TGTGCCAGCATGCGGGGGCCCCAATCCTACAATGAGCAGTTCTTC.

The sample holds one count of this clone. This chain connects TRBV7-3 to TRBJ2-3; 8 nucleotides line up with TRBD2. Germline CDR1 reads SGHTA; CDR2 reads FQGTGA. This CDR3 comprises 15 residues. J was trimmed by 2 bases and V by 5 bases; bases with no gene match: 6. Here the CDR3 reads CASSSSGGHTDTQYF. The CDR3 DNA reads TGTGCCAGCAGCAGCAGCGGGGGCCACACAGATACGCAGTATTTT.

The count of this clone is one. One end of the junction fails to match germline, which may point to a read error. The CDR3 loop is CASWRGSSNEQFF. The CDR3 DNA reads TGTGCCAGCTGGCGGGGGTCCTCCAATGAGCAGTTCTTC. The rearrangement links TRBV6-5 to TRBJ2-1, with 7 nucleotides matching TRBD2. CDR1 MNHEY and CDR2 SVGAGI come from the germline V gene. The CDR3 contains 13 residues.

V gene TRBV9 combines with J gene TRBJ2-5; D is tentatively TRBD1 or TRBD2 (5 bases each). The CDR3 loop spans 13 amino acids. The V gene's germline CDR1 is SGDLS and CDR2 YYNGEE. V was clipped by 0 bases and J by 5 bases, with 8 bases between them. CDR3 sequence: CASSVGEGETQYF. CDR3 DNA sequence: TGTGCCAGCAGCGTAGGTGAGGGGGAGACCCAGTACTTC. Based on the CDR3 plus reference TRBV9 and TRBJ2-5, the full variable domain is DSGVTQTPKHLITATGQRVTLRCSPRSGDLSVYWYQQSLDQGLQFLIQYYNGEERAKGNILERFSAQQFPDLHSELNLSSLELGDSALYFCASSVGEGETQYFGPGTRLLVL.

The gene calls are TRBV3-1 (or the pseudogene TRBV3-2) and TRBJ2-5; a weak D match, TRBD1 (6 bases). Germline CDR1 and CDR2: LGHDT and YNNKEL (reference sequence). This CDR3 region has 15 residues. Trimming pared 2 bases from V and 3 bases from J, leaving 13 bases between. The CDR3 protein is CASSQYGQGKETQYF. The CDR3 nucleotides are TGTGCCAGCAGCCAATATGGGCAGGGGAAAGAGACCCAGTACTTC.

This sequence joins TRBV7-8 and TRBJ1-3; no clear D gene. Trimming shortened V by 2 bases and J by 1 base, and 9 bases separated the two germline ends. Per the germline V gene, CDR1 is SGHVS and CDR2 is FQNEAQ. CDR3 length: 15 amino acids. The CDR3 loop is CASSLTERSGNTIYF. The CDR3 coding sequence is TGTGCCAGCAGCTTAACCGAGCGGTCTGGAAACACCATATATTTT.

This chain joins TRBV19 and TRBJ1-2, with D perhaps TRBD1 (6 bases). This CDR3 has 19 residues. V gave up 7 bases and J gave up 1 base, with 28 bases separating them. Per germline, CDR1 LNHDA and CDR2 SQIVND (reference sequence). CDR3 sequence: CASILGKAGALSDNYGYTF. The CDR3 bases are TGTGCCAGTATTCTCGGGAAGGCAGGGGCGTTAAGCGATAACTATGGCTACACCTTC.

The rearrangement links TRBV9 to TRBJ2-1, with D hard to call. CDR3 length equals 15 residues. Germline CDR1 and CDR2: SGDLS and YYNGEE. Deletions cut 3 bases from V and 6 bases from J, with 16 bases between. The CDR3 protein is CASSAQLGTLNEQFF. The CDR3 DNA follows: TGTGCCAGCAGCGCCCAGTTAGGTACACTCAATGAGCAGTTCTTC.

This clone was picked up one time. J is TRBJ2-3 and V is TRBV3-1 (or the pseudogene TRBV3-2); unclear D gene. The length of the CDR3 is 14 residues. With 2 bases removed from V and 4 bases from J, the gap between germline ends came to 10 bases. The V gene's germline CDR1 is LGHDT and CDR2 YNNKEL (reference sequence). In nucleotides, the CDR3 is TGTGCCAGCAGCCAAAGCCCCCGGGCAGATACGCAGTATTTT. The encoded protein is CASSQSPRADTQYF.

This sequence joins TRBV10-3 and TRBJ1-5; D unresolved. Trimming cost V 2 bases and J 0 bases, with 8 bases left between them. CDR3 length: 15 residues. Germline lookup yields CDR1 ENHRY and CDR2 SYGVKD. The chain's CDR3 is CAISEDGYSNQPQHF. The CDR3 nucleotides are TGTGCCATCAGTGAGGACGGTTATAGCAATCAGCCCCAGCATTTT.

CDR3 sequence reads: CASSPPLTTYNEQFF. In nucleotides, the CDR3 is TGTGCCAGCAGCCCCCCGTTGACGACCTACAATGAGCAGTTCTTC. The chain combines TRBV3-1 (or the pseudogene TRBV3-2) with TRBJ2-1; D not resolved. V was trimmed by 4 bases and J by 2 bases, leaving 12 bases between them. The V gene's germline CDR1 is LGHDT and CDR2 YNNKEL (reference sequence). This CDR3 region has 15 residues.

This clone was picked up one time. The V and J genes are TRBV10-3 and TRBJ1-5; D is undetermined. Trimming shortened V by 2 bases and J by 0 bases, and 8 bases separated the two germline ends. This CDR3 is built from 15 residues. Germline V gene lookup returns CDR1 ENHRY and CDR2 SYGVKD. In nucleotides, the CDR3 is TGTGCCATCAGTGAGACCGGGCTTAGCAATCAGCCCCAGCATTTT. Translated, it gives CAISETGLSNQPQHF.

V and J are TRBV5-1 and TRBJ1-3; D gene ambiguous. The CDR3 has 14 amino acids. Germline CDR1 is SGHRS and CDR2 is YFSETQ. The V gene lost 5 bases and the J gene lost 4 bases, with 13 bases spanning the gap. The CDR3 DNA is TGCGCCAGCAGAAAAAATATGCAAGGAAACACCATATATTTT. Encoded protein: CASRKNMQGNTIYF.

The V call is TRBV4-1, the J call TRBJ1-6; no definite D call. Looked up from germline, CDR1 is MGHRA and CDR2 is YSYEKL. The CDR3 runs to 15 residues. V was pared by 0 bases and J by 6 bases, with 9 bases between. CDR3 sequence (DNA): TGCGCCAGCAGCCAAGACCCGGGGATTAATTCACCCCTCCACTTT. As protein: CASSQDPGINSPLHF.

The genes are TRBV27 and TRBJ1-4; perhaps TRBD1 as D (6 bases). V was shortened by 6 bases and J by 8 bases, with 16 bases between the two germline ends. Germline V gene data show CDR1 as MNHEY and CDR2 as SMNVEV (reference sequence). The CDR3 covers 14 residues. For the CDR3, the DNA is TGTGCCAGCAGGAAATCAGGGGTTGGCGAAAAACTGTTTTTT. As protein: CASRKSGVGEKLFF.